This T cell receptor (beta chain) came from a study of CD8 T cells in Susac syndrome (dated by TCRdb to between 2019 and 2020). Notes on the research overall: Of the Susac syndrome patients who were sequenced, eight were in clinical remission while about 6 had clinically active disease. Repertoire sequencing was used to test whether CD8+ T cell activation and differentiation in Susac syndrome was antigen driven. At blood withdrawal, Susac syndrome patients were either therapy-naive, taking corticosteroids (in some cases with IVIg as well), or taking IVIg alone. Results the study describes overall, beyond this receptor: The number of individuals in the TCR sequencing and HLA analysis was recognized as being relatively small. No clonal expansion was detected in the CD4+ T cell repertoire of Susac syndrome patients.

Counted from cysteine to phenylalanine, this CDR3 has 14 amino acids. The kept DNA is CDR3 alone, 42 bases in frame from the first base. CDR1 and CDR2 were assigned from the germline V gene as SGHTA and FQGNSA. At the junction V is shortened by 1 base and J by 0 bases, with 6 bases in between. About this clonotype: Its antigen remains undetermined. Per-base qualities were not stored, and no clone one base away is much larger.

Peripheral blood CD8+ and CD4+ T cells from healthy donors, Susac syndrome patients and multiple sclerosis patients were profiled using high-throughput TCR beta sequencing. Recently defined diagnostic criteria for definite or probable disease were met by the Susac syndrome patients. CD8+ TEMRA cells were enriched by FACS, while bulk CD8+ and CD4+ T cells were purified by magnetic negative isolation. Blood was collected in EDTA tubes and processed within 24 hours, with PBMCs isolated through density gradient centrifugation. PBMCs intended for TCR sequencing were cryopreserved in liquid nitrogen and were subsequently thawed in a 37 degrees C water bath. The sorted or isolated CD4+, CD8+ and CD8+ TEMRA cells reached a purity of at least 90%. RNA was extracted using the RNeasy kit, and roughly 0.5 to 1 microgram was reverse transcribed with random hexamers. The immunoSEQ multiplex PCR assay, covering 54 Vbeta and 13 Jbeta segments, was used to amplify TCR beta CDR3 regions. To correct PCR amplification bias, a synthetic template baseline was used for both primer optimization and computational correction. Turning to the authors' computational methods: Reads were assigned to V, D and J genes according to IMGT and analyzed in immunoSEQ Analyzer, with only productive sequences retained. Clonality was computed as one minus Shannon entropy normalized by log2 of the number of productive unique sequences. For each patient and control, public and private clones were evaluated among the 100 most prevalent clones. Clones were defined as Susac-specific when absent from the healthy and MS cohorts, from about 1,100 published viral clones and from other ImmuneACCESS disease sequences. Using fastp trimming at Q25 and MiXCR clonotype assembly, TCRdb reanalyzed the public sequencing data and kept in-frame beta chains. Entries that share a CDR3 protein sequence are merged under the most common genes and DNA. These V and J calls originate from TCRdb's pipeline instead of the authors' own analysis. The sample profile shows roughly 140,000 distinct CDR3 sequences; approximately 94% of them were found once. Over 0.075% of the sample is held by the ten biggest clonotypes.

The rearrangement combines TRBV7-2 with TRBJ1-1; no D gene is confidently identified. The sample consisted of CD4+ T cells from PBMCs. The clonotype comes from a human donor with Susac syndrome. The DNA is TGTGCCAGCAGCTTAGTATCCTTGAACACTGAAGCTTTCTTT. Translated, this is CASSLVSLNTEAFF.